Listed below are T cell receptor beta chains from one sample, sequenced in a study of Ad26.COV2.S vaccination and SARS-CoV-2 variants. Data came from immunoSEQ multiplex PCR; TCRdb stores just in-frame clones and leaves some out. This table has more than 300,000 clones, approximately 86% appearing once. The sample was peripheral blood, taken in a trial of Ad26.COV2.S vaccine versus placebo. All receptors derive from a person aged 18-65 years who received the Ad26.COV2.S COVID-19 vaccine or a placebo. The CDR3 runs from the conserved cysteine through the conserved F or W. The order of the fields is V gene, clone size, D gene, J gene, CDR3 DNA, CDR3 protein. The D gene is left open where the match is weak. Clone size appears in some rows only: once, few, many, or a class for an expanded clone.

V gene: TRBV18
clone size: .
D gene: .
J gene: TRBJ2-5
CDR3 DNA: TGTGCCAGCTCCGGCGGGGTGCAAGAGACCCAGTACTTC
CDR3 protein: CASSGGVQETQYF

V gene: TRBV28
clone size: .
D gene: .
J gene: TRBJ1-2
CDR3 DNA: TGTGCCAGCAGTTTATTCGGTCAGGTCTATGGCTACACCTTC
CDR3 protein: CASSLFGQVYGYTF

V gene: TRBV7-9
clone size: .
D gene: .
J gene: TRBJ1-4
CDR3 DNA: TGTGCCAGCAGCTTATTTTCGGGGGATGAAAAACTGTTTTTT
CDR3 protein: CASSLFSGDEKLFF

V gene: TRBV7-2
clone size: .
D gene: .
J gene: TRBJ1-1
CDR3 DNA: TGTGCCAGCAGCTTAGCGGGGGTTCGGGGGCAAGGTGAAGCTTTCTTT
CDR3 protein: CASSLAGVRGQGEAFF

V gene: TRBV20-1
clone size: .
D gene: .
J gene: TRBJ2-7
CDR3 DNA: TGCAGTGCTAGTGTGCGATCCTACGAGCAGTACTTC
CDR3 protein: CSASVRSYEQYF

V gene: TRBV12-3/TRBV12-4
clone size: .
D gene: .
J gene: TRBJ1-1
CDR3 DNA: TGTGCCGGAGGACATTCCACTGAAGCTTTCTTT
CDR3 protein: CAGGHSTEAFF

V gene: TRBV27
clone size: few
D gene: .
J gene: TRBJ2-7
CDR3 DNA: TGTGCCAGCAGTGCTTCCTACGAGCAGTACTTC
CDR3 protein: CASSASYEQYF

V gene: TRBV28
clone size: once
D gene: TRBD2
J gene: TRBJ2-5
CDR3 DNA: TGTGCCAGCGCCAGACTAGCGGGGACCCAAGAGACCCAGTACTTC
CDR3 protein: CASARLAGTQETQYF

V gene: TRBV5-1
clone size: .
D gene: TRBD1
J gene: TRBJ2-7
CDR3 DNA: TGCGCCAGCAGCTTGGCCGGACAGGGTAGCGAGCAGTACTTC
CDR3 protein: CASSLAGQGSEQYF

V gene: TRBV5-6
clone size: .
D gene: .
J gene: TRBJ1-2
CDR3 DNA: TGTGCCAGCAGCTACACACGGGACTACACCTTC
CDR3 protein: CASSYTRDYTF